These 12 T cell receptor beta chains share one sample of origin, sequenced in a study of beta chain features in type 1 diabetes. Their recognized antigens are unknown. Since all of the isolated RNA was reverse transcribed, expressed TCRB transcripts were what got sequenced. The data were produced by immunoSEQ multiplex PCR, yet TCRdb's version contains in-frame clones alone and is incomplete. The table includes a few hundred thousand clones, around 9.6% detected once. Notes on the study in general: For Type 1 diabetes patients, all four CD4+ subsets carried TCRB CDR3s that were moderately but significantly shorter.

The sample comprised central memory CD4+ T cells from blood. All receptors derive from a man younger than 40 with type 1 diabetes.

This clone appeared a few times. The rearrangement links TRBV27 to TRBJ2-7, with a possible D match to TRBD1 (5 bases). CDR1 MNHEY and CDR2 SMNVEV come from the germline V gene (reference sequence). The ends were cut back, 5 bases at V and 1 base at J, with 12 bases in the middle. This CDR3 comprises 14 residues. CDR3 sequence reads: CASSLGHFSYEQYF. The CDR3 DNA is TGTGCCAGCAGTCTAGGACACTTTTCCTACGAGCAGTACTTC.

The chain has TRBV6-5 and TRBJ1-1, with TRBD1 identical over 8 bases. CDR1 is MNHEY, CDR2 SVGAGI, per germline. The CDR3 has 14 residues. After removal of 2 bases from V and 1 base from J, the junction contained 0 bases not matched to a gene. The CDR3 coding sequence is TGTGCCAGCAGTTACGGGACAGGGAACACTGAAGCTTTCTTT. It yields the protein CASSYGTGNTEAFF.

As for this clone: This specimen includes other DNA sequences encoding the same CDR3. The chain carries TRBV7-2 and TRBJ2-2; 7 bases match TRBD1. V dropped 5 bases and J dropped 2; count of bases not matched to a gene: 8. The CDR3 contains 16 residues. Germline V lookup: CDR1 SGHTA, CDR2 FQGNSA. The CDR3 here is CASSPRTGHNTGELFF. In nucleotides, the CDR3 is TGTGCCAGCAGCCCCCGGACAGGTCATAACACCGGGGAGCTGTTTTTT.

This clone occurred a few times. V is TRBV19 and J is TRBJ1-2, with D perhaps TRBD1 (6 bases). V lost 7 bases and J 4 bases, leaving 13 bases between the germline ends. Germline-derived CDR1 and CDR2 are LNHDA and SQIVND (reference sequence). The CDR3 extends over 13 amino acids. The CDR3 nucleotides are TGTGCCAGTAACTTACAGGGCAGCTATGGCTACACCTTC. It encodes CASNLQGSYGYTF.

Concerning this clone: The identical CDR3 is also encoded by other nucleotide sequences in the sample. J is TRBJ1-5 and V is TRBV28; 7 bases align to TRBD1. V shed 4 bases and J 2 bases; nucleotides not matched to a gene: 2. Germline assignment: CDR1 MDHEN and CDR2 SYDVKM. The CDR3 totals 14 residues. CDR3 region: CASSSGGRNQPQHF. CDR3 nucleotide sequence: TGTGCCAGCAGTTCAGGGGGGCGCAATCAGCCCCAGCATTTT.

V gene TRBV7-6 combines with J gene TRBJ2-7; D is possibly TRBD1 (6 bases). Germline CDR1 and CDR2: SGHVS and FNYEAQ. V gave up 5 bases and J gave up 4 bases, with 21 bases separating them. The CDR3 runs 16 residues. Here the CDR3 DNA reads TGTGCCAGCAGCCCTAACAAGGGACACGCCTTGTACGAGCAGTACTTC. The encoded protein is CASSPNKGHALYEQYF.

V gene TRBV5-1 combines with J gene TRBJ1-2; 7 bases align to TRBD1. From germline, CDR1 is SGHRS and CDR2 YFSETQ. The CDR3 totals 13 residues. The ends lost 4 bases at V and 2 bases at J; junction bases unmatched: 2. CDR3 sequence: CASSPTGNYGYTF. The CDR3 DNA is TGCGCCAGCAGCCCGACAGGGAACTATGGCTACACCTTC.

This clone was recorded a few times. The chain joins TRBV10-1 to TRBJ2-7; maybe TRBD1 (5 bases). Trimming cost V 5 bases and J 4 bases, with 15 bases left between them. The CDR3 spans 14 residues. The germline V gene has CDR1 WNHNN and CDR2 SYGVQD (reference sequence). The CDR3 region is CASSQGWKRYEQYF. The DNA for the CDR3 is TGCGCCAGCAGTCAGGGTTGGAAGCGATACGAGCAGTACTTC.

This chain joins TRBV10-1 and TRBJ2-1; D gene uncertain. Germline V CDR1 and CDR2: WNHNN, SYGVQD (reference sequence). The CDR3 is made up of 12 amino acids. V shed 3 bases and J shed 15 bases, with 15 bases lying between them. The CDR3 protein is CASSDGTAVRFF. CDR3 DNA sequence: TGCGCCAGCAGTGATGGAACGGCAGTAAGGTTCTTC.

This clone was seen only a few times. The chain employs TRBV19 and TRBJ2-1; TRBD2 matches 10 bases. With V trimmed by 4 bases and J by 1 base, 7 bases remained unmatched. Germline assignment: CDR1 LNHDA and CDR2 SQIVND (reference sequence). The CDR3 contains 17 residues. This chain's CDR3 is CASSTGRTSGSYNEQFF. Written as DNA, the CDR3 is TGTGCCAGTAGTACCGGAAGGACTAGCGGATCCTACAATGAGCAGTTCTTC.

This clone was found a few times. V usage is TRBV27 and J usage is TRBJ2-7; TRBD1 agrees at 7 bases. Per the germline V gene, CDR1 is MNHEY and CDR2 is SMNVEV (reference sequence). The CDR3 is 14 residues long. V lost 7 bases and J lost 0; bases outside the gene matches: 6. The CDR3 nucleotides read TGTGCCAGCACTAAGACAGGGTACTCCTACGAGCAGTACTTC. Translating it yields CASTKTGYSYEQYF.

The chain combines TRBV5-1 with TRBJ2-3; D may be TRBD1 (6 bases). V lost 2 bases and J lost 6, with 19 bases in between. The CDR3 extends over 16 amino acids. Germline-derived CDR1 and CDR2 are SGHRS and YFSETQ. The CDR3 DNA sequence: TGCGCCAGCAGCTTTTTCTCGGACAGTATCCCCGATACGCAGTATTTT. This translates into CASSFFSDSIPDTQYF.